This T cell receptor beta chain was recorded in a study of a mutant IDH1 vaccine in newly diagnosed glioma. Study background: In weeks 1, 3, 5, 7, 11, 15, 19 and 23, patients were immunized, eight times in all. Patients received vaccination from 4-6 weeks after radiotherapy alone, or with temozolomide cycles.

Time point meaning: week 11, during vaccination. One vaccine dose held 300 ug of mutant IDH1 20-mer peptide and came with topical imiquimod. This clone was seen only a few times. Its antigen is currently unknown. Germline values: CDR1 GTSNPN, CDR2 SVGIG (reference sequence). Between the trimmed V and J ends, which lost 4 bases and 0 bases, there was a span of 12 bases. This CDR3 is 15 amino acids long. TCRdb's table, derived via immunoSEQ multiplex PCR, lists solely in-frame clones and lacks some. The data show fewer than 35,000 clones, 85% to 90% seen once. This sequence joins TRBV30 and TRBJ2-2; D gene uncertain. This TCR was sampled from a man aged 18 to 30 with glioma. The starting material was PBMCs, obtained from a glioma patient whose treatment included an IDH1 peptide vaccine. CDR3: CAWKPGQANTGELFF. The CDR3 nucleotides read TGTGCCTGGAAACCCGGGCAGGCGAACACCGGGGAGCTGTTTTTT.